This T cell receptor beta chain was found in a study of blood T cell repertoires in COVID-19. Study at large: Sources were T cells, B-cell-depleted T cells, or PBMCs; the material itself was cDNA or gDNA.

Using immunoSEQ multiplex PCR, the repertoire was profiled, and TCRdb retains in-frame clones only, with some absent. Of approximately 75,000 clones in the sample, 80% to 95% are singletons; the top ten hold 6.9%. This clone came up once. J lost 4 bases, V lost 4 bases, and 11 bases had no gene match. The CDR3 covers 17 residues. Germline V CDR1 and CDR2: SGHVS, FNYEAQ. The clonotype originates from a human donor in a cohort sampled during active COVID-19. Sequencing input: peripheral blood. The V and J genes are TRBV7-6 and TRBJ2-1; 9 bases fit TRBD2. The CDR3 DNA reads as TGTGCCAGCAGCTCCCCGGGTCTAGCGGGGTTGTACAATGAGCAGTTCTTC. This encodes CASSSPGLAGLYNEQFF.